Presented here are 27 T cell receptor beta chains from one specimen sequenced in a study of shared clonotypes between healthy human individuals. Assay: immunoSEQ multiplex PCR; the TCRdb copy retains only in-frame clones and omits some. The sample shows some 1.4 million clones, 96% of them seen only once. Material for sequencing was naive CD4+ T cells sorted from blood. The subset: CD45RA+ positively selected. The receptors come from a man aged 25-45 years in good health.

Only one count was recorded for this clone. The chain carries TRBV28 and TRBJ2-7; D remains unclear. V lost 3 bases and J lost 0, with 9 bases in between. The CDR3 has 14 residues. Germline loops: CDR1 MDHEN, CDR2 SYDVKM. This CDR3 reads CASSLEQISYEQYF. CDR3 nucleotide sequence: TGTGCCAGCAGTTTGGAACAGATCTCCTACGAGCAGTACTTC. Combining the CDR3 with reference TRBV28 and TRBJ2-7 gives the whole variable domain DVKVTQSSRYLVKRTGEKVFLECVQDMDHENMFWYRQDPGLGLRLIYFSYDVKMKEKGDIPEGYSVSREKKERFSLILESASTNQTSMYLCASSLEQISYEQYFGPGTRLTVT.

This chain connects TRBV7-2 to TRBJ1-4; 8 positions match TRBD1. J lost 8 bases, V lost 3 bases, and 11 bases had no gene match. The CDR3 is made up of 16 amino acids. Germline-derived CDR1 and CDR2 are SGHTA and FQGNSA. CDR3 loop: CASSFSRQGAVEKLFF. The CDR3, as DNA: TGTGCCAGCAGCTTTTCGCGGCAGGGGGCTGTGGAAAAACTGTTTTTT.

V usage is TRBV6-1 and J usage is TRBJ1-1; D is unresolved. The V end was cut by 2 bases, the J end by 8 bases, with 9 bases between. Germline CDR1 MNHNS, CDR2 SASEGT. This CDR3 is built from 12 residues. CDR3 DNA: TGTGCCAGCAGTGAAAATACCTCGGAAGCTTTCTTT. Protein sequence: CASSENTSEAFF.

This sequence joins TRBV27 and TRBJ1-2, with a possible D match to TRBD1 (6 bases). Per germline, CDR1 MNHEY and CDR2 SMNVEV (reference sequence). V was cut by 5 bases and J by 6 bases, with 13 bases left in between. The CDR3 length is 13 residues. This CDR3 reads CASSIRAGDGYTF. The CDR3 DNA is TGTGCCAGCAGTATCCGGGCAGGGGATGGCTACACCTTC.

The genes are TRBV10-3 and TRBJ2-7, with D perhaps matching TRBD1 or TRBD2 (5 bases each). Looked up from germline, CDR1 is ENHRY and CDR2 is SYGVKD. V lost 9 bases and J lost 6, with 15 bases in between. CDR3 length: 12 residues. The CDR3 DNA reads as TGTGCCATAGGGGTGGGGACGTCCGAGCAGTACTTC. Translating gives CAIGVGTSEQYF.

This clone was found once. The chain carries TRBV9 and TRBJ2-2; D is possibly TRBD1 or TRBD2 (5 bases each). There are 17 residues in the CDR3. The V end was cut by 0 bases, the J end by 2 bases, with 14 bases between. CDR1 and CDR2 (germline): SGDLS, YYNGEE. The CDR3 nucleotides are TGTGCCAGCAGCGTAGCCCCTCGGGACGCTAACACCGGGGAGCTGTTTTTT. It codes for CASSVAPRDANTGELFF. The full variable domain, its missing parts supplied by reference TRBV9 and TRBJ2-2, is DSGVTQTPKHLITATGQRVTLRCSPRSGDLSVYWYQQSLDQGLQFLIQYYNGEERAKGNILERFSAQQFPDLHSELNLSSLELGDSALYFCASSVAPRDANTGELFFGEGSRLTVL.

The J gene is TRBJ2-1, the V gene TRBV7-8; 12 nucleotides line up with TRBD2. The germline V gene encodes CDR1 SGHVS and CDR2 FQNEAQ. CDR3 length: 15 residues. J was trimmed by 6 bases and V by 5 bases; bases with no gene match: 5. The CDR3 loop is CASSVLAGGFNEQFF. The CDR3 DNA is TGTGCCAGCAGCGTACTAGCGGGAGGTTTCAATGAGCAGTTCTTC. Full variable domain (missing parts from reference TRBV7-8 and TRBJ2-1): GAGVSQSPRYKVAKRGQDVALRCDPISGHVSLFWYQQALGQGPEFLTYFQNEAQLDKSGLPSDRFFAERPEGSVSTLKIQRTQQEDSAVYLCASSVLAGGFNEQFFGPGTRLTVL.

This clone appeared once. The chain carries TRBV20-1 and TRBJ2-7; D gene uncertain. The V end was cut by 1 base, the J end by 6 bases, with 7 bases between. Per germline, CDR1 DFQATT and CDR2 SNEGSKA (reference sequence). This CDR3 contains 11 residues. In DNA, the CDR3 is TGCAGTGCTAGAGGAGCTTCCGAGCAGTACTTC. As protein: CSARGASEQYF.

The V call is TRBV5-5, the J call TRBJ2-2, with D hard to call. Germline loops: CDR1 SGHKS, CDR2 YYEKEE (reference sequence). This CDR3 comprises 15 residues. V was pared by 0 bases and J by 0 bases, with 6 bases between. The CDR3 DNA reads as TGTGCCAGCAGCTTGGGTCAGACGAACACCGGGGAGCTGTTTTTT. It encodes CASSLGQTNTGELFF. Looking up the rest from reference TRBV5-5 and TRBJ2-2 gives the full variable domain: DAGVTQSPTHLIKTRGQQVTLRCSPISGHKSVSWYQQVLGQGPQFIFQYYEKEERGRGNFPDRFSARQFPNYSSELNVNALLLGDSALYLCASSLGQTNTGELFFGEGSRLTVL.

The V and J genes are TRBV11-2 and TRBJ2-1; D not resolved. Germline values: CDR1 SGHAT, CDR2 FQNNGV. The CDR3 extends over 17 amino acids. V was shortened by 5 bases and J by 3 bases, with 20 bases between the two germline ends. The CDR3 nucleotides read TGTGCCAGCAGCCGCCTGGTCCAGCTTAGCTTCTACAATGAGCAGTTCTTC. This gives the protein CASSRLVQLSFYNEQFF.

This chain links TRBV30 with TRBJ1-1; D is uncertain. The CDR3 consists of 14 residues. From germline, CDR1 is GTSNPN and CDR2 SVGIG (reference sequence). V was cut by 4 bases and J by 2 bases, with 14 bases left in between. CDR3 DNA: TGTGCCTGGAATCCACATCCACTCAACACTGAAGCTTTCTTT. It is translated as CAWNPHPLNTEAFF.

The chain uses TRBV6-5 and TRBJ2-3, with D tentatively TRBD2 (5 bases). The germline V gene has CDR1 MNHEY and CDR2 SVGAGI. Trimming left V 6 bases short and J 6 bases short, with 16 bases between. This CDR3 comprises 14 residues. DNA for the CDR3: TGTGCCAGCAGGGGCCGGGGTAGAATGGATACGCAGTATTTT. Translated, it gives CASRGRGRMDTQYF.

About this clone itself: This specimen includes other DNA sequences encoding the same CDR3. The gene calls are TRBV28 and TRBJ2-5; no firm D call. From germline, CDR1 is MDHEN and CDR2 SYDVKM. The ends were cut back, 3 bases at V and 5 bases at J, with 4 bases in the middle. The CDR3 runs to 11 residues. CDR3 nucleotide sequence: TGTGCCAGCAGTTTCGGTGAGACCCAGTACTTC. It codes for CASSFGETQYF. Complete variable domain (other parts from reference TRBV28 and TRBJ2-5): DVKVTQSSRYLVKRTGEKVFLECVQDMDHENMFWYRQDPGLGLRLIYFSYDVKMKEKGDIPEGYSVSREKKERFSLILESASTNQTSMYLCASSFGETQYFGPGTRLLVL.

The rearrangement links TRBV10-3 to TRBJ2-1; possibly TRBD1 for D (5 bases). The germline V gene encodes CDR1 ENHRY and CDR2 SYGVKD. V shed 6 bases and J shed 7 bases, with 22 bases lying between them. The CDR3 runs to 16 residues. The CDR3 sequence: CAISPTAGSDGNEQFF. The DNA of the CDR3 is TGTGCCATCAGCCCTACTGCAGGGTCCGACGGTAATGAGCAGTTCTTC.

The table lists this clone with a count of one. This chain joins TRBV5-6 and TRBJ2-7, with 9 bases identical to TRBD1. Looked up from germline, CDR1 is SGHDT and CDR2 is YYEEEE. The CDR3 runs to 15 residues. Trimming removed 1 base from V and 3 bases from J; junction bases left unmatched: 5. The CDR3 sequence is CASSLSGTGIYEQYF. The CDR3 DNA is TGTGCCAGCAGCTTGTCCGGGACAGGGATCTACGAGCAGTACTTC. Full variable domain (missing parts from reference TRBV5-6 and TRBJ2-7): DAGVTQSPTHLIKTRGQQVTLRCSPKSGHDTVSWYQQALGQGPQFIFQYYEEEERQRGNFPDRFSGHQFPNYSSELNVNALLLGDSALYLCASSLSGTGIYEQYFGPGTRLTVT.

This sequence joins TRBV7-9 and TRBJ2-6, with a possible D match to TRBD2 (6 bases). Trimming stripped 6 bases from V and 1 base from J, with 22 bases between. Germline V gene sequence: CDR1 SEHNR, CDR2 FQNEAQ (reference sequence). This CDR3 region has 19 residues. This chain's CDR3 is CASRPGLRPMESGANVLTF. The CDR3 DNA reads as TGTGCCAGCAGGCCGGGACTCAGGCCAATGGAATCTGGGGCCAACGTCCTGACTTTC.

This chain uses TRBV5-1 with TRBJ1-2, with 7 bases lining up with TRBD1. V gave up 1 base and J gave up 8 bases; unmatched junction bases: 8. This CDR3 has 14 residues. Germline V CDR1 and CDR2: SGHRS, YFSETQ. CDR3: CASSLTHRDSGYTF. The DNA of the CDR3 is TGCGCCAGCAGCTTGACCCACAGGGACAGCGGCTACACCTTC.

The gene calls are TRBV5-5 and TRBJ2-5, with D maybe TRBD1 (6 bases). Trimming cost V 0 bases and J 0 bases, with 15 bases left between them. CDR1 and CDR2 (germline): SGHKS, YYEKEE (reference sequence). This CDR3 region has 17 residues. The CDR3 coding sequence is TGTGCCAGCAGCTTGGCGGGACATAAAATGTACCAAGAGACCCAGTACTTC. Protein sequence: CASSLAGHKMYQETQYF.

The CDR3 is CASTRDRVYEQYF. The CDR3, as DNA: TGTGCCAGCACTAGGGACAGGGTCTACGAGCAGTACTTC. The chain carries TRBV2 and TRBJ2-7, with 9 bases aligning to TRBD1. Unmatched junction bases numbered 4, after V lost 7 bases and J lost 3 bases. The CDR3 loop spans 13 amino acids. Germline V lookup: CDR1 SNHLY, CDR2 FYNNEI. The full variable domain, completed using reference TRBV2 and TRBJ2-7, is EPEVTQTPSHQVTQMGQEVILRCVPISNHLYFYWYRQILGQKVEFLVSFYNNEISEKSEIFDDQFSVERPDGSNFTLKIRSTKLEDSAMYFCASTRDRVYEQYFGPGTRLTVT.

This chain links TRBV14 with TRBJ1-5, with D tentatively TRBD1 (5 bases). V lost 1 base to trimming and J lost 4 bases, with 14 bases between them. Per germline, CDR1 SGHDN and CDR2 FVKESK. The CDR3 has 16 residues. The CDR3 loop is CASSQGQGKMNQPQHF. The CDR3 DNA follows: TGTGCCAGCAGCCAAGGGCAGGGTAAGATGAATCAGCCCCAGCATTTT.

The chain couples TRBV7-9 to TRBJ2-3; D may match TRBD1 or TRBD2 (6 bases each). Germline CDR1 and CDR2: SEHNR and FQNEAQ (reference sequence). This CDR3 has 17 amino acids. The ends were cut back, 5 bases at V and 0 bases at J, with 18 bases in the middle. This chain's CDR3 is CASSPHLGGTSTDTQYF. CDR3 DNA sequence: TGTGCCAGCAGCCCTCACCTAGGGGGGACTAGCACAGATACGCAGTATTTT. The complete variable domain, with remaining parts taken from reference TRBV7-9 and TRBJ2-3, reads DTGVSQNPRHKITKRGQNVTFRCDPISEHNRLYWYRQTLGQGPEFLTYFQNEAQLEKSRLLSDRFSAERPKGSFSTLEIQRTEQGDSAMYLCASSPHLGGTSTDTQYFGPGTRLTVL.

The rearrangement uses TRBV7-9 and TRBJ2-1, with D unclear. The CDR3 covers 13 residues. From germline, CDR1 is SEHNR and CDR2 FQNEAQ (reference sequence). V lost 6 bases and J 3 bases, leaving 9 bases between the germline ends. The CDR3 DNA sequence: TGTGCCAGCAGAGATTCGGGCTACAATGAGCAGTTCTTC. This gives the protein CASRDSGYNEQFF. The full variable domain, rest sourced from reference TRBV7-9 and TRBJ2-1, is DTGVSQNPRHKITKRGQNVTFRCDPISEHNRLYWYRQTLGQGPEFLTYFQNEAQLEKSRLLSDRFSAERPKGSFSTLEIQRTEQGDSAMYLCASRDSGYNEQFFGPGTRLTVL.

This chain joins TRBV25-1 and TRBJ2-1, with D perhaps matching TRBD1 (6 bases). V was clipped by 6 bases and J by 3 bases, with 15 bases between them. Germline lookup yields CDR1 MGHDK and CDR2 SYGVNS. CDR3 length: 15 residues. Here the CDR3 reads CASSLRGSHYNEQFF. The CDR3 DNA reads TGTGCCAGCAGCCTGAGGGGGAGTCACTACAATGAGCAGTTCTTC.

This chain uses TRBV28 with TRBJ1-1; 9 nucleotides align to TRBD1. Germline CDR1 and CDR2: MDHEN and SYDVKM. The CDR3 length is 16 residues. V gave up 5 bases and J gave up 4 bases; unmatched junction bases: 11. The CDR3 nucleotides are TGTGCCAGCAGTAGTCTCACGGGACAGGGATTCACTGAAGCTTTCTTT. Translating gives CASSSLTGQGFTEAFF.

This clone appeared once. V is TRBV7-9 and J is TRBJ1-4; tentative D call: TRBD1 (6 bases). This CDR3 is 14 amino acids long. V lost 5 bases and J 4 bases, leaving 11 bases between the germline ends. Germline-derived CDR1 and CDR2 are SEHNR and FQNEAQ (reference sequence). CDR3 region: CASSTGTYNEKLFF. The CDR3 DNA follows: TGTGCCAGCAGCACCGGGACATATAATGAAAAACTGTTTTTT. Full variable domain (missing parts from reference TRBV7-9 and TRBJ1-4): DTGVSQNPRHKITKRGQNVTFRCDPISEHNRLYWYRQTLGQGPEFLTYFQNEAQLEKSRLLSDRFSAERPKGSFSTLEIQRTEQGDSAMYLCASSTGTYNEKLFFGSGTQLSVL.

A note on this clone: Other DNA sequences in the same sample also yield this CDR3. The rearrangement uses TRBV5-6 and TRBJ2-3; D is ambiguous. CDR1 and CDR2 (germline): SGHDT, YYEEEE. The V gene lost 1 base and the J gene lost 0 bases, with 3 bases spanning the gap. CDR3 size: 13 residues. The CDR3 sequence is CASSLPSTDTQYF. CDR3 in DNA: TGTGCCAGCAGCTTGCCCAGCACAGATACGCAGTATTTT.

The CDR3 sequence: CASSLVWGTGGQETQYF. Written as DNA, the CDR3 is TGTGCCAGCAGCTTGGTTTGGGGGACAGGGGGGCAAGAGACCCAGTACTTC. V and J are TRBV5-4 and TRBJ2-5, with 11 bases matching TRBD1. V was pared by 0 bases and J by 2 bases, with 6 bases of the junction left unmatched. CDR3 size: 17 residues. CDR1 and CDR2 (germline): SGHNT, YYREEE (reference sequence).